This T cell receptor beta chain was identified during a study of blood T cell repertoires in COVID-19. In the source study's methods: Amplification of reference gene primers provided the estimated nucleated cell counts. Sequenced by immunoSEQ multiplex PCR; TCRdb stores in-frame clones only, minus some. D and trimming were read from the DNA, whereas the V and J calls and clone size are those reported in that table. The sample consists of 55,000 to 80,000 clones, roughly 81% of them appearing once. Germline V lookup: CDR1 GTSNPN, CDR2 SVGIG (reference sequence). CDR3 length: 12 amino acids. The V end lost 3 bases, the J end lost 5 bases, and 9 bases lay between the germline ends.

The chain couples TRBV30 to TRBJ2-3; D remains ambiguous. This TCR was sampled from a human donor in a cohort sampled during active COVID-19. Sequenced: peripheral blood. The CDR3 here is CAWSLTGDTQYF. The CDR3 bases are TGTGCCTGGAGCCTGACTGGAGATACGCAGTATTTT.